This paragraph reports one T cell receptor beta chain. Using immunoSEQ multiplex PCR, the repertoire was profiled, and TCRdb retains in-frame clones only, with some absent. The table lists about 210,000 clones, just over 85% of them singletons. The entry originates in a study of blood T cell repertoires in COVID-19. The overall study: PBMCs, B-cell-depleted T cells, or T cells were the source of the cDNA or gDNA that made up the material.

CDR1 is ENHRY, CDR2 SYGVKD, per germline. With V trimmed by 7 bases and J by 4 bases, 11 bases remained unmatched. This CDR3 is built from 16 residues. The receptor was isolated from a man between 18 and 29 years old with active or convalescent COVID-19. Sample: peripheral blood. This chain connects TRBV10-3 to TRBJ1-3, with 9 bases aligning to TRBD1. In nucleotides, the CDR3 is TGTGCCATCACGGAAGAGGGGACAGGGTTCGGAAACACCATATATTTT. It is translated as CAITEEGTGFGNTIYF.